A single sample gave rise to the 23 T cell receptor beta chains below, sequenced in a study of PD-1 blockade in mismatch repair-deficient tumors. TCRdb's table, derived via immunoSEQ multiplex PCR, lists solely in-frame clones and lacks some. The table shows tens of thousands of clones, with around 80% occurring only once. The specimen comprised peripheral blood, sampled 4 weeks after starting pembrolizumab. These TCRs come from an adult with mismatch repair-deficient cancer.

This clone was seen a few times. The gene calls are TRBV9 and TRBJ1-2, with no clear D. This CDR3 comprises 13 residues. Germline V CDR1 and CDR2: SGDLS, YYNGEE. Trimming removed 3 bases from V and 1 base from J, with 7 bases in between. The CDR3 loop reads CASSGEVNYGYTF. The CDR3 DNA follows: TGTGCCAGCAGCGGTGAGGTTAACTATGGCTACACCTTC.

This clone was counted a single time. The genes are TRBV5-4 and TRBJ1-1; D not certain. Trimming stripped 0 bases from V and 4 bases from J, with 10 bases between. This CDR3 has 14 amino acids. Germline V gene data show CDR1 as SGHNT and CDR2 as YYREEE (reference sequence). The DNA for the CDR3 is TGTGCCAGCAGCTTGGCCGGTGGGAGCACTGAAGCTTTCTTT. As protein: CASSLAGGSTEAFF.

The chain employs TRBV7-8 and TRBJ1-3; a weak D match, TRBD1 (5 bases). The CDR3 covers 16 residues. V was cut by 6 bases and J by 4 bases, with 19 bases left in between. Germline assignment: CDR1 SGHVS and CDR2 FQNEAQ. CDR3 in amino acids: CASSSWGDARGNTIYF. The CDR3 nucleotides read TGTGCCAGCAGTTCATGGGGCGATGCCCGAGGAAACACCATATATTTT.

The chain employs TRBV6-6 and TRBJ2-5; D possibly corresponds to TRBD1 (6 bases). The CDR3 covers 15 residues. CDR1 and CDR2 from the germline V gene are MNHNY and SVGAGI (reference sequence). Between the trimmed V and J ends, which lost 7 bases and 7 bases, there was a span of 22 bases. CDR3 protein: CASTIRGDTGGTQYF. CDR3 bases: TGTGCCAGCACCATCCGAGGGGACACGGGTGGGACCCAGTACTTC.

The V gene is TRBV4-3, the J gene TRBJ2-7; D gene uncertain. Germline V CDR1 and CDR2: LGHNA, YSLEER. V lost 3 bases and J lost 2, with 14 bases in between. CDR3 length: 15 residues. The CDR3 sequence is CASSHTEEAAYEQYF. CDR3 nucleotides: TGCGCCAGCAGCCACACAGAAGAGGCAGCCTACGAGCAGTACTTC.

This clone showed up just a few times. The rearrangement links TRBV7-9 to TRBJ1-4; TRBD1 agrees at 7 bases. The length of the CDR3 is 16 residues. V gave up 4 bases and J gave up 2 bases; unmatched junction bases: 7. Germline values: CDR1 SEHNR, CDR2 FQNEAQ (reference sequence). This chain's CDR3 is CASSSSLTGTNEKLFF. The CDR3 DNA reads TGTGCCAGCAGCTCTTCCTTGACAGGGACTAATGAAAAACTGTTTTTT. Filled out from reference TRBV7-9 and TRBJ1-4, the complete variable domain reads DTGVSQNPRHKITKRGQNVTFRCDPISEHNRLYWYRQTLGQGPEFLTYFQNEAQLEKSRLLSDRFSAERPKGSFSTLEIQRTEQGDSAMYLCASSSSLTGTNEKLFFGSGTQLSVL.

This clone was seen more than once but under ten times. The rearrangement links TRBV19 to TRBJ1-2; the match to TRBD1 covers 10 bases. V lost 7 bases and J lost 6; bases outside the gene matches: 11. The length of the CDR3 is 15 residues. Per germline, CDR1 LNHDA and CDR2 SQIVND (reference sequence). The chain's CDR3 is CASTPLDRGPHGYTF. The CDR3 nucleotides read TGTGCCAGTACCCCTCTAGACAGGGGGCCCCATGGCTACACCTTC.

V usage is TRBV6-6 and J usage is TRBJ2-2; the match to TRBD1 covers 11 bases. This CDR3 comprises 14 residues. Germline values: CDR1 MNHNY, CDR2 SVGAGI (reference sequence). The V segment lost 10 bases and the J segment 5 bases; nucleotides outside the gene matches: 6. The CDR3 coding sequence is TGTGCCAACCGGGACAGGGGGGGGACCGGGGAGCTGTTTTTT. It is translated as CANRDRGGTGELFF.

The genes are TRBV2 and TRBJ2-5; 7 bases agree with TRBD1. V trimming: 5 bases; J trimming: 2 bases; junction bases outside the gene matches: 5. Germline V gives CDR1 SNHLY, CDR2 FYNNEI. The CDR3 totals 14 residues. The CDR3 spells CASSRQGAQETQYF. The CDR3 DNA reads as TGTGCCAGCAGTCGACAGGGAGCTCAAGAGACCCAGTACTTC.

The chain has TRBV11-2 and TRBJ2-1, with D possibly matching TRBD1 (5 bases). The V gene's germline CDR1 is SGHAT and CDR2 FQNNGV. The CDR3 length is 13 residues. V dropped 3 bases and J dropped 4 bases, with 7 bases sitting between them. In DNA form, the CDR3 reads TGTGCCAGCAGCTTTGACAGATACAATGAGCAGTTCTTC. Amino acids: CASSFDRYNEQFF.

The CDR3 here is CASEQSGLDGRAYNEQFF. The CDR3 region has the DNA TGTGCTAGTGAGCAATCTGGTCTGGACGGGAGGGCCTACAATGAGCAGTTCTTC. The genes are TRBV12-5 and TRBJ2-1; 8 nucleotides align to TRBD2. This CDR3 has 18 residues. CDR1 LGHNT and CDR2 FRNRAP come from the germline V gene. Unmatched junction bases numbered 16, after V lost 7 bases and J lost 2 bases.

This rearrangement joins TRBV14 to TRBJ2-1; D unresolved. Trimming took 2 bases from V and 7 from J, leaving 3 bases between them. Germline-derived CDR1 and CDR2 are SGHDN and FVKESK. The CDR3 is 11 amino acids. This CDR3 reads CASSQRNEQFF. CDR3 in DNA: TGTGCCAGCAGCCAAAGGAATGAGCAGTTCTTC.

This clone was detected a few times. This chain connects TRBV28 to TRBJ1-2; D is undetermined. The germline gives CDR1 MDHEN, CDR2 SYDVKM. Trimming removed 6 bases at V and 5 bases at J, with 7 bases between. This CDR3 has 11 amino acids. The CDR3 here is CASRPEYGYTF. The CDR3 nucleotides read TGTGCCAGCAGGCCAGAGTATGGCTACACCTTC.

The chain combines TRBV7-6 with TRBJ1-1; D is undetermined. CDR3 length: 15 residues. Trimming shortened V by 1 base and J by 0 bases, and 9 bases separated the two germline ends. CDR1 SGHVS and CDR2 FNYEAQ come from the germline V gene. CDR3 sequence (DNA): TGTGCCAGCAGCTTAGGTTCAGACATGAACACTGAAGCTTTCTTT. Its translation: CASSLGSDMNTEAFF.

This clone occurred a few times. The rearrangement joins TRBV9 to TRBJ2-7, with D possibly being TRBD1 or TRBD2 (5 bases each). This CDR3 contains 14 residues. Germline values: CDR1 SGDLS, CDR2 YYNGEE. Trimming stripped 4 bases from V and 2 bases from J, with 13 bases between. The CDR3 reads CASSYGTNPYEQYF. The CDR3 nucleotides are TGTGCCAGCAGCTATGGGACCAATCCCTACGAGCAGTACTTC. The whole variable domain, remainder taken from reference TRBV9 and TRBJ2-7, is DSGVTQTPKHLITATGQRVTLRCSPRSGDLSVYWYQQSLDQGLQFLIQYYNGEERAKGNILERFSAQQFPDLHSELNLSSLELGDSALYFCASSYGTNPYEQYFGPGTRLTVT.

The chain carries TRBV15 and TRBJ1-1, with D possibly TRBD1 on 6 matching bases. CDR1 LNHNV and CDR2 YYDKDF come from the germline V gene (reference sequence). The CDR3 loop spans 15 amino acids. Trimming removed 1 base at V and 3 bases at J, with 12 bases between. In DNA form, the CDR3 reads TGTGCCACCAGCAGAGGGGCCAGGGGATACACTGAAGCTTTCTTT. It encodes CATSRGARGYTEAFF.

The rearrangement joins TRBV4-3 to TRBJ1-2; D gene unclear. There are 13 residues in the CDR3. The germline CDR1 and CDR2 sequences are LGHNA and YSLEER. With 1 base removed from V and 3 bases from J, the gap between germline ends came to 6 bases. The CDR3 reads CASSQGLHYGYTF. DNA for the CDR3: TGCGCCAGCAGCCAAGGGTTACACTATGGCTACACCTTC.

Worth noting for this clone: Other DNA variants within this sample encode the same CDR3. The J gene is TRBJ1-1, the V gene TRBV7-9, with D unclear. CDR3 length: 14 amino acids. Germline V gene sequence: CDR1 SEHNR, CDR2 FQNEAQ (reference sequence). V was trimmed by 6 bases and J by 0 bases, leaving 11 bases between them. CDR3 nucleotides: TGTGCCAGCAGTTCCTACAGCTTGAACACTGAAGCTTTCTTT. Protein: CASSSYSLNTEAFF.

The J gene is TRBJ1-2, the V gene TRBV9; TRBD1 matches at 7 bases. V lost 5 bases to trimming and J lost 1 base; unmatched junction nucleotides: 8. Germline V gives CDR1 SGDLS, CDR2 YYNGEE. The CDR3 totals 15 residues. CDR3 nucleotides: TGTGCCAGCAGTCCAGGGGACAGACATAACTATGGCTACACCTTC. Translation: CASSPGDRHNYGYTF.

This chain links TRBV2 with TRBJ1-5, with TRBD1 matching 9 bases. V trimming: 6 bases; J trimming: 2 bases; junction bases outside the gene matches: 2. The CDR3 extends over 14 amino acids. Germline-derived CDR1 and CDR2 are SNHLY and FYNNEI. The CDR3 protein is CASSRDRGNQPQHF. The DNA for the CDR3 is TGTGCCAGCAGCCGGGACAGGGGCAATCAGCCCCAGCATTTT.

V is TRBV7-3 and J is TRBJ2-5; 9 positions match TRBD2. V was clipped by 1 base and J by 3 bases; unmatched bases: 6. Germline CDR1 reads SGHTA; CDR2 reads FQGTGA. The length of the CDR3 is 16 residues. CDR3 region: CASSLNGGRAKETQYF. CDR3 DNA: TGTGCCAGCAGCTTAAACGGCGGGAGGGCCAAAGAGACCCAGTACTTC.

The chain employs TRBV5-1 and TRBJ2-1, with unresolved D. Germline V gene data show CDR1 as SGHRS and CDR2 as YFSETQ. The CDR3 length is 13 residues. Trimming took 3 bases from V and 7 from J, leaving 11 bases between them. CDR3 residues: CASSSVSTNEQFF. As DNA, the CDR3 is TGCGCCAGCAGCTCAGTGTCAACTAATGAGCAGTTCTTC.

The V and J genes are TRBV27 and TRBJ1-1; weak D call: TRBD1 (6 bases). Germline loops: CDR1 MNHEY, CDR2 SMNVEV (reference sequence). The CDR3 sequence is 17 residues long. Trimming pared 3 bases from V and 0 bases from J, leaving 17 bases between. The CDR3 nucleotides read TGTGCCAGCAGTTTGGACTGGCAGGGGAGGATGAACACTGAAGCTTTCTTT. Protein sequence: CASSLDWQGRMNTEAFF.